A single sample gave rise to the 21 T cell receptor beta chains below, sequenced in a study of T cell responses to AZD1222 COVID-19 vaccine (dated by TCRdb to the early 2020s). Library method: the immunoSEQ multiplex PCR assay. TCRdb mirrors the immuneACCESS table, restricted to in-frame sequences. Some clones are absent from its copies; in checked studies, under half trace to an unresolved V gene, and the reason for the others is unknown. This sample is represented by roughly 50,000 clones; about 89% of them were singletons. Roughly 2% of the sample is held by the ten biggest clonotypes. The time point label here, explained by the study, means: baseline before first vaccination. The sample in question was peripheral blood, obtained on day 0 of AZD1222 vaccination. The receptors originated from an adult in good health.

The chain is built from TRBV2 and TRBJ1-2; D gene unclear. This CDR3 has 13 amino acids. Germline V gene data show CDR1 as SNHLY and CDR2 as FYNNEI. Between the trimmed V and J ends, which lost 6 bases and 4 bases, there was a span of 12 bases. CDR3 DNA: TGTGCCAGCAGCTACACAGAATCCTATGGCTACACCTTC. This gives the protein CASSYTESYGYTF.

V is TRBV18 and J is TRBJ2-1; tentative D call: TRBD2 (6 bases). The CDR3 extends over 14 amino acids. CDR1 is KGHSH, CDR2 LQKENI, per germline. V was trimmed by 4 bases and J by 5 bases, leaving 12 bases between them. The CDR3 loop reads CASSLSRLDNEQFF. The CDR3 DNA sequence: TGTGCCAGCTCACTTTCCCGACTAGACAATGAGCAGTTCTTC.

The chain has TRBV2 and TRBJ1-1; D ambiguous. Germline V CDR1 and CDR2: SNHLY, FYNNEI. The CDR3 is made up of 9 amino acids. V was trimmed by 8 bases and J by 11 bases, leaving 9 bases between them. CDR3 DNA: TGTGCCAGCCCCCCCGGGGCTTTCTTT. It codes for CASPPGAFF.

The CDR3 DNA reads TGTGCCAGCAGTTACCCCGGGACTACTGCCTACGAGCAGTACTTC. Translation gives CASSYPGTTAYEQYF. The chain joins TRBV6-5 to TRBJ2-7; the match to TRBD2 covers 7 bases. The CDR3 totals 15 residues. V trimming: 2 bases; J trimming: 2 bases; junction bases outside the gene matches: 6. Germline loops: CDR1 MNHEY, CDR2 SVGAGI.

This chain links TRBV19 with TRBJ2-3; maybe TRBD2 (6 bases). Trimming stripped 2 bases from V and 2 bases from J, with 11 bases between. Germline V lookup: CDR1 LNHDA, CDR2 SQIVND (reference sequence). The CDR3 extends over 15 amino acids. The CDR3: CASSIRLDHTDTQYF. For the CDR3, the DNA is TGTGCCAGTAGTATAAGACTAGACCACACAGATACGCAGTATTTT.

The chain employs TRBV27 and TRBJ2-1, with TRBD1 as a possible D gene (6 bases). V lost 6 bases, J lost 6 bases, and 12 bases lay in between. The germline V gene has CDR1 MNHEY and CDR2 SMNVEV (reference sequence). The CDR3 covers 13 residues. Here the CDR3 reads CASRTTGINEQFF. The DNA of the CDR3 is TGTGCCAGCAGAACAACAGGGATCAATGAGCAGTTCTTC.

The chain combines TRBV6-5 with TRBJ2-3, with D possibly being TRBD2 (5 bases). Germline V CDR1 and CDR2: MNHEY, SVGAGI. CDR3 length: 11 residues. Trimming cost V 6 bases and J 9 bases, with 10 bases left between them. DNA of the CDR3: TGTGCCAGCAGCCTCTCGGGGACGCAGTATTTT. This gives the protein CASSLSGTQYF.

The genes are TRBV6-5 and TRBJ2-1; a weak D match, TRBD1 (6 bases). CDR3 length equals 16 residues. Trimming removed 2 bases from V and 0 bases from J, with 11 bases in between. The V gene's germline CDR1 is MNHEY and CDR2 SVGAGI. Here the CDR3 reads CASSYTGTNSYNEQFF. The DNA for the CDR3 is TGTGCCAGCAGTTACACCGGGACAAACTCCTACAATGAGCAGTTCTTC.

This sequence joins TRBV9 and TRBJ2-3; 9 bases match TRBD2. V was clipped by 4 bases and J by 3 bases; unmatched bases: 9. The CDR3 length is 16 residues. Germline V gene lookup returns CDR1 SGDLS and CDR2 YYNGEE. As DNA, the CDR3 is TGTGCCAGCAGCCCAACCGGGACTAGCTCAACAGATACGCAGTATTTT. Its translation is CASSPTGTSSTDTQYF.

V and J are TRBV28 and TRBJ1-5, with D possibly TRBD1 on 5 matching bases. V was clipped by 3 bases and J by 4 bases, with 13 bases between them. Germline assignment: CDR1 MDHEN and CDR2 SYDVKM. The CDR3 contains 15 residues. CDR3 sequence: CASSFRAPRNQPQHF. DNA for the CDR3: TGTGCCAGCAGTTTCAGGGCCCCAAGGAATCAGCCCCAGCATTTT.

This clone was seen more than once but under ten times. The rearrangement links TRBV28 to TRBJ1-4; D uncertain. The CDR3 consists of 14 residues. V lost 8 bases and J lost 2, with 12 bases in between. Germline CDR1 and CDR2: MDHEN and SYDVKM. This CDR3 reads CASLSSWTNEKLFF. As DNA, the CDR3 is TGTGCCAGCCTGTCGTCGTGGACTAATGAAAAACTGTTTTTT.

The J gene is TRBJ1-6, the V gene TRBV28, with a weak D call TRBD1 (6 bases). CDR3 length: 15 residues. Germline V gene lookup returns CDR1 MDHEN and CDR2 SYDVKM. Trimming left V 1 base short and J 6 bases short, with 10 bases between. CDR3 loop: CASSLLDRANSPLHF. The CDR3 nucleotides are TGTGCCAGCAGTTTATTGGACAGAGCTAATTCACCCCTCCACTTT.

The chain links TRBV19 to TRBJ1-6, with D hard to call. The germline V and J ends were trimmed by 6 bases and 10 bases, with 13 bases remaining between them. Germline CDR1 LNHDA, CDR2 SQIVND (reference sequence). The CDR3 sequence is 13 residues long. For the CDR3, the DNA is TGTGCCAGTAGGGGGAGGAAAAGCTCACCCCTCCACTTT. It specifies CASRGRKSSPLHF. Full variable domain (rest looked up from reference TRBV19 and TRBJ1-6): DGGITQSPKYLFRKEGQNVTLSCEQNLNHDAMYWYRQDPGQGLRLIYYSQIVNDFQKGDIAEGYSVSREKKESFPLTVTSAQKNPTAFYLCASRGRKSSPLHFGNGTRLTVT.

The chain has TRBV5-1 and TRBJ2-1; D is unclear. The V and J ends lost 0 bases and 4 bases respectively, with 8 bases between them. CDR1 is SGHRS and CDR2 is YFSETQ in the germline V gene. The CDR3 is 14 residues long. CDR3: CASSLGQDYNEQFF. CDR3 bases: TGCGCCAGCAGCTTGGGCCAGGATTACAATGAGCAGTTCTTC.

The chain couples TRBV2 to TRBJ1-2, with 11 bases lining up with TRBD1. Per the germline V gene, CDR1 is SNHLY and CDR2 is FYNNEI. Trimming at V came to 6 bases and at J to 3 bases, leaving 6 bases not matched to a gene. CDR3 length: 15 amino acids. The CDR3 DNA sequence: TGTGCCAGCAGGCCCCGGGACAGGGGGGACTATGGCTACACCTTC. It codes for CASRPRDRGDYGYTF.

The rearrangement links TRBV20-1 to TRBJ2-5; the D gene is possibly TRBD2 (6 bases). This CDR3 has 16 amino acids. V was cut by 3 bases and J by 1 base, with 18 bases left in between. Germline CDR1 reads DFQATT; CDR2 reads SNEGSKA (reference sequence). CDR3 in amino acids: CSASPRPRRAQETQYF. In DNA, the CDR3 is TGCAGTGCTAGTCCCCGCCCTCGGAGGGCCCAAGAGACCCAGTACTTC.

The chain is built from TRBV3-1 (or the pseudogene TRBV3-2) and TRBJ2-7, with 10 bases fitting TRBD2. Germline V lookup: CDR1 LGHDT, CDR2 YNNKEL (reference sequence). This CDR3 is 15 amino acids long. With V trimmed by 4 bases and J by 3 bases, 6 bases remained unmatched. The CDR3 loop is CASSPRASGSYEQYF. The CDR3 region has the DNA TGTGCCAGCAGCCCGAGAGCTAGCGGGAGCTACGAGCAGTACTTC.

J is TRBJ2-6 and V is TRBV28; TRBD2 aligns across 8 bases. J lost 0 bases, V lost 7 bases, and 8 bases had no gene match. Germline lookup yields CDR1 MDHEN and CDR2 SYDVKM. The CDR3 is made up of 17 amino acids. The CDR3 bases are TGTGCCAGCACGACTAGCGTAACTTCCTCTGGGGCCAACGTCCTGACTTTC. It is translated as CASTTSVTSSGANVLTF.

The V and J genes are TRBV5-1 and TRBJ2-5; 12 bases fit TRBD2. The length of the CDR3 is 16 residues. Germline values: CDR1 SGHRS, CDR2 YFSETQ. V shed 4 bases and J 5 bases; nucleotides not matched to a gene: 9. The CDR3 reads CASSAPTSGSKETQYF. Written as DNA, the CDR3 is TGCGCCAGCAGCGCCCCGACTAGCGGGAGTAAGGAGACCCAGTACTTC. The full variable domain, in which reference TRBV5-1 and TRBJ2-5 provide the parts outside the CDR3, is KAGVTQTPRYLIKTRGQQVTLSCSPISGHRSVSWYQQTPGQGLQFLFEYFSETQRNKGNFPGRFSGRQFSNSRSEMNVSTLELGDSALYLCASSAPTSGSKETQYFGPGTRLLVL.

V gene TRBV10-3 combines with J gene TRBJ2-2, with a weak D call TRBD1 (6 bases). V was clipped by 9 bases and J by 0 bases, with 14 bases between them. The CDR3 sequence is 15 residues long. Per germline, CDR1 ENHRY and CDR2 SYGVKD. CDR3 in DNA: TGTGCCATTTCAGACGGGACACCGAACACCGGGGAGCTGTTTTTT. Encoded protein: CAISDGTPNTGELFF.

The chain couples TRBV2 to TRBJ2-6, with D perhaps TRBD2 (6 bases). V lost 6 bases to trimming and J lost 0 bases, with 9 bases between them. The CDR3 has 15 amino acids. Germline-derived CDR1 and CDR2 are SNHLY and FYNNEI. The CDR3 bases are TGTGCCAGCAGCGGAGGGTACTCTGGGGCCAACGTCCTGACTTTC. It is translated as CASSGGYSGANVLTF.